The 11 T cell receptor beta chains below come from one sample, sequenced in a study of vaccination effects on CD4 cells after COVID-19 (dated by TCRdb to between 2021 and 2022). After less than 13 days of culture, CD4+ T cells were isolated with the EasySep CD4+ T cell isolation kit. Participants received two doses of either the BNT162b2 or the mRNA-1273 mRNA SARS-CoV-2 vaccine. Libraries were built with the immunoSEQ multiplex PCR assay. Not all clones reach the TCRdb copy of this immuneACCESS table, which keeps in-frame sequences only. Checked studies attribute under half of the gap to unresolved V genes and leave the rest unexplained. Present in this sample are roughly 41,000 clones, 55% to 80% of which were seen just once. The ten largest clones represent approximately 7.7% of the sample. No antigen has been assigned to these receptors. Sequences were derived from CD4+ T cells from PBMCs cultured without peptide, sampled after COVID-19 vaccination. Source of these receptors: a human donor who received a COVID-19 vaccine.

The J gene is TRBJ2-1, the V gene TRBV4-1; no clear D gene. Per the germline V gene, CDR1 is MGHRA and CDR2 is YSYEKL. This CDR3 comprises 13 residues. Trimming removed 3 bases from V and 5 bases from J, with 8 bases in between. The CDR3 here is CASSHISHNEQFF. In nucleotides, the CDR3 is TGCGCCAGCAGCCATATATCCCACAATGAGCAGTTCTTC.

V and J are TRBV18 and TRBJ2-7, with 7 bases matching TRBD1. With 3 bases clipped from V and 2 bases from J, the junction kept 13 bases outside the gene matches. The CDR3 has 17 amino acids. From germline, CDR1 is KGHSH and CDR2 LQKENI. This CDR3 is CASSPRAGGSVTYEQYF. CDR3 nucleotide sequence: TGTGCCAGCTCACCGAGGGCAGGGGGATCGGTAACCTACGAGCAGTACTTC.

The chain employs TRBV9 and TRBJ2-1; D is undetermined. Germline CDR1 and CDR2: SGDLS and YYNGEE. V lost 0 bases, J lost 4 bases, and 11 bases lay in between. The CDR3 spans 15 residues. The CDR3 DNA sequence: TGTGCCAGCAGCGTAGCAGGTTTAGGGTACAATGAGCAGTTCTTC. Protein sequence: CASSVAGLGYNEQFF.

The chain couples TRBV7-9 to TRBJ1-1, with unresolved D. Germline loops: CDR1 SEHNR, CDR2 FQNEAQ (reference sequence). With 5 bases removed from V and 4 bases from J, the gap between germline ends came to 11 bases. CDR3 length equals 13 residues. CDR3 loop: CASSAHDGTEAFF. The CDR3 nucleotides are TGTGCCAGCAGCGCACACGATGGCACTGAAGCTTTCTTT.

Here the CDR3 DNA reads TGTGCCAGCAGCTTCGGGCGGGACAGGGGTCTCAATCAGCCCCAGCATTTT. Translated, it gives CASSFGRDRGLNQPQHF. The gene calls are TRBV5-5 and TRBJ1-5; TRBD1 agrees at 10 bases. The junction had 8 bases not matched to a gene; V was cut back by 2 bases and J by 3 bases. CDR1 is SGHKS, CDR2 YYEKEE, per germline (reference sequence). The CDR3 is made up of 17 amino acids.

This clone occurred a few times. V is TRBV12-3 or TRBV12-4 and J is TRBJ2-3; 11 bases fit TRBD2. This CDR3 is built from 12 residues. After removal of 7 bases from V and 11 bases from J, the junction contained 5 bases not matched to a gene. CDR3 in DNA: TGTGCCAGCACCAGTAGCGGGAGGGAGCAGTATTTT. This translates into CASTSSGREQYF.

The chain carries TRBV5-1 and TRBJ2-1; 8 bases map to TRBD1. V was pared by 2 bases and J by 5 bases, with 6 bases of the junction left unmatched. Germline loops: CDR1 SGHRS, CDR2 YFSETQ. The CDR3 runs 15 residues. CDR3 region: CASSFSGTGNNEQFF. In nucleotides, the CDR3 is TGCGCCAGCAGCTTCTCCGGGACAGGTAACAATGAGCAGTTCTTC. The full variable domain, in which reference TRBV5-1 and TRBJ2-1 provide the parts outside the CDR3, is KAGVTQTPRYLIKTRGQQVTLSCSPISGHRSVSWYQQTPGQGLQFLFEYFSETQRNKGNFPGRFSGRQFSNSRSEMNVSTLELGDSALYLCASSFSGTGNNEQFFGPGTRLTVL.

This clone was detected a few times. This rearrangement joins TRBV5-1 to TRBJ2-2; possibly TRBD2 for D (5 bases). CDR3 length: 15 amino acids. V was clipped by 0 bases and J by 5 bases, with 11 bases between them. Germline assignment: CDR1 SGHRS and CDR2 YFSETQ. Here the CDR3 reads CASSLDGSTTGELFF. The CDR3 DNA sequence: TGCGCCAGCAGCTTGGATGGGAGTACTACCGGGGAGCTGTTTTTT.

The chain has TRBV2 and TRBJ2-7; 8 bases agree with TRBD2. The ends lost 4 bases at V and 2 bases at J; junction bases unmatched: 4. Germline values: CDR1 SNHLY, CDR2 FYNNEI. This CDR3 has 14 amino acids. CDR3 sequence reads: CASSARAGAYEQYF. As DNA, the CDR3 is TGTGCCAGCAGTGCGAGAGCGGGGGCCTACGAGCAGTACTTC.

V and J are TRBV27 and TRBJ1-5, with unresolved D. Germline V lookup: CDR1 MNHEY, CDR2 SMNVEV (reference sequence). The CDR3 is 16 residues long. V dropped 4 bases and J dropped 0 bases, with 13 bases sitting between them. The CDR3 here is CASSSWQPPSNQPQHF. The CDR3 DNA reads TGTGCCAGCAGTTCTTGGCAGCCTCCTAGCAATCAGCCCCAGCATTTT.

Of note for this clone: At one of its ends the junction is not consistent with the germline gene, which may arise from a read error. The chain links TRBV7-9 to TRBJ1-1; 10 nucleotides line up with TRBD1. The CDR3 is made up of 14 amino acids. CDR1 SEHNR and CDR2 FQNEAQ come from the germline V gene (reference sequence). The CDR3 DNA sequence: TGTGCCAGCAGCTACCCCGGGACAGGGGCGCTTCCTGGGTTT. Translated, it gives CASSYPGTGALPGF.